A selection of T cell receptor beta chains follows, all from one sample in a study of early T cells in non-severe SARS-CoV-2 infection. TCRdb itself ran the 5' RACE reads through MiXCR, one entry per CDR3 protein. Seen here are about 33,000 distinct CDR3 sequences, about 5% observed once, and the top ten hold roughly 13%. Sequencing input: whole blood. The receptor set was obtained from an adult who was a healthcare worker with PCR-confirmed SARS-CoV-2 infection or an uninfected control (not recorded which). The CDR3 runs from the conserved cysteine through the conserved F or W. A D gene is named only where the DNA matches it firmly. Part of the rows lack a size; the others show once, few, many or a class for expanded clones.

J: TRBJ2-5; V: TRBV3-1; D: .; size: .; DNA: TGTGCCAGCAGCCAGCTATGGGACGAAGAGACCCAGTACTTC; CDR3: CASSQLWDEETQYF
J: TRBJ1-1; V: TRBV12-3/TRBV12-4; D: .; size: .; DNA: TGTGCCAGCAGTTTGCGGGGGGACCCGGGTGAAGCTTTCTTT; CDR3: CASSLRGDPGEAFF
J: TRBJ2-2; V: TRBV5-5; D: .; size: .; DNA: TGTGCCAGCAGCTTGTCGGAATCGCTGACCGGGGAGCTGTTTTTT; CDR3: CASSLSESLTGELFF
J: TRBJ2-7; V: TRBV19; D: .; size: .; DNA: TGTGCCAGTACCCTGGTGGGGGGCTTCCCCTACGAGCAGTACTTC; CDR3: CASTLVGGFPYEQYF
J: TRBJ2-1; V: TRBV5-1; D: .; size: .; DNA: TGCGCCAGCAGCTTGATTAGCAGCGCTAATGAGCAGTTCTTC; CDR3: CASSLISSANEQFF
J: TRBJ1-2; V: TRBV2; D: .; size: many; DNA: TGTGCCAGCACCACGGGACATTTATTTTATGGCTACACCTTC; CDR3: CASTTGHLFYGYTF
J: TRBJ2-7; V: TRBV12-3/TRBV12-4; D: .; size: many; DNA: TGTGCCAGCAGTCCCCCCGGGGACACCTCCTACGAGCAGTACTTC; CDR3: CASSPPGDTSYEQYF
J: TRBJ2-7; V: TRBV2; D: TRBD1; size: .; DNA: TGTGCCCTCAGACAGGGACCCTACGAGCAGTACTTC; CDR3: CALRQGPYEQYF
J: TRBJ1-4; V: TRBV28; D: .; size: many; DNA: TGTGCCAGCAGGGGTGAAAAACTGTTTTTT; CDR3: CASRGEKLFF
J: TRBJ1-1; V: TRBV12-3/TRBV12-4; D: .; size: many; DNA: TGTGCCAGCACCCGGGGCCGGGGCACTGAAGCTTTCTTT; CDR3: CASTRGRGTEAFF
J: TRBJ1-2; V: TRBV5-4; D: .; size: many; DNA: TGTGCCAGCAGCGATAACACAGTTTATGGCTACACCTTC; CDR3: CASSDNTVYGYTF
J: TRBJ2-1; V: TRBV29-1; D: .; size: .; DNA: TGCAGCGTTGTCTCGAGCTCCCCCTACAATGAGCAGTTCTTC; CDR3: CSVVSSSPYNEQFF
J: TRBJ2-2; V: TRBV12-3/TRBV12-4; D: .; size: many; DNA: TGTGCCAGCAGCTACGTGACCGGGGAGCTGTTTTTT; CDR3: CASSYVTGELFF
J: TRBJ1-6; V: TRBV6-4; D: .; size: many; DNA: TGTGCCAGCAGTGACTCGATAGGAGGAGGCTCACCCCTCCACTTT; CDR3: CASSDSIGGGSPLHF
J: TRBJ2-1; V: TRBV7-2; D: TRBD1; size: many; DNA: TGTGCCAGCAGCATGACAGGGGGCATAGGGATTGGCAATGAGCAGTTCTTC; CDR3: CASSMTGGIGIGNEQFF
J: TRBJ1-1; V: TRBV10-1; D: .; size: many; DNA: TGCGCCAGCAGTGAGGGGGCCAGTGAAGCTTTCTTT; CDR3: CASSEGASEAFF
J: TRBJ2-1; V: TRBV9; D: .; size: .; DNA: TGTGCCAGCAGCGTAGCTTTCAGTGAGCAGTTCTTC; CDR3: CASSVAFSEQFF
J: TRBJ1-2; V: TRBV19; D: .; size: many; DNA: TGTGCCAGTAGTATAGATCGAACAGGTTTCTTGACCTTC; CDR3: CASSIDRTGFLTF
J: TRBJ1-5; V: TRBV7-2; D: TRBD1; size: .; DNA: TGTGCCAGCAGCCGAGTGGACAGGGGCCAGCCCCAGCATTTT; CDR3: CASSRVDRGQPQHF
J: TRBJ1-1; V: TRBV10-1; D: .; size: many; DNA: TGCGCCAGCAGTGGTAACAGGAACACTGAAGCTTTCTTT; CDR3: CASSGNRNTEAFF
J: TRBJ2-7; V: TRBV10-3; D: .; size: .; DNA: TGTGCCACCAAGCCGGGACGGCCTTCCTACGAGCAGTACTTC; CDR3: CATKPGRPSYEQYF
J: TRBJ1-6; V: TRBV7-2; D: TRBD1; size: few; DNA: TGTGCCAGCAGCGCGGACAGGGGTTGGTCACCCCTCCACTTT; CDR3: CASSADRGWSPLHF
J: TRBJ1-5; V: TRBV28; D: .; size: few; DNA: TGTGCCAGCAGCTCAGATTTATATAGCAATCAGCCCCAGCATTTT; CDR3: CASSSDLYSNQPQHF
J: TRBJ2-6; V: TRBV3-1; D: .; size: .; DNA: TGTGCCAGCAGCCCCGGAATCGCCCGAACAGGACCTTCTGGGGCCAACGTCCTGACTTTC; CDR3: CASSPGIARTGPSGANVLTF
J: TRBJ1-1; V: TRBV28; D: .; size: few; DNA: TGTGCCAGCAGTTTAGAGAGGGAAGGTTTCTTT; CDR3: CASSLEREGFF